This T cell receptor beta chain was observed in a study of blood T cell repertoires in COVID-19. In the study overall: Acute-phase and convalescent COVID-19 samples originated in the United States, Italy and Spain.

This clone showed up just a few times. The assay was immunoSEQ multiplex PCR, and TCRdb's table has in-frame clones only and misses some. This table holds around 110,000 clones, under 90% found once. The material sequenced was peripheral blood. This clonotype originated in a woman aged 70-85 years with acute or convalescent COVID-19.

DNA for the CDR3: TGTGCCAGCAGTCCTGGACAGGGGGCGAATAATTCACCCCTCCACTTT. Translated, it gives CASSPGQGANNSPLHF. The J gene is TRBJ1-6, the V gene TRBV5-4; TRBD1 agrees at 11 bases. The germline V gene has CDR1 SGHNT and CDR2 YYREEE (reference sequence). CDR3 length: 16 residues. V lost 5 bases and J lost 5; bases outside the gene matches: 6. Supplemented by reference TRBV5-4 and TRBJ1-6, the full variable domain reads ETGVTQSPTHLIKTRGQQVTLRCSSQSGHNTVSWYQQALGQGPQFIFQYYREEENGRGNFPPRFSGLQFPNYSSELNVNALELDDSALYLCASSPGQGANNSPLHFGNGTRLTVT.